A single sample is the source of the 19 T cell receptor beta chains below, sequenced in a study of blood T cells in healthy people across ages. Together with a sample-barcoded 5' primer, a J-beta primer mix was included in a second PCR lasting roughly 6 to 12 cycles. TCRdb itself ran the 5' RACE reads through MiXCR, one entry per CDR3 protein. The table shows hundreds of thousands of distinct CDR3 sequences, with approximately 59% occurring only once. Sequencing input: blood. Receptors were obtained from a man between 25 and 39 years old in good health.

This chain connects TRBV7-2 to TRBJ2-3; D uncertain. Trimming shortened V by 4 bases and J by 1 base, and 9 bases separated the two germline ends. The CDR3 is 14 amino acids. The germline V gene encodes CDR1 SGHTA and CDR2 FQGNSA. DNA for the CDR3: TGTGCCAGCAGCTCCATACCCCGCACAGATACGCAGTATTTT. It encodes CASSSIPRTDTQYF.

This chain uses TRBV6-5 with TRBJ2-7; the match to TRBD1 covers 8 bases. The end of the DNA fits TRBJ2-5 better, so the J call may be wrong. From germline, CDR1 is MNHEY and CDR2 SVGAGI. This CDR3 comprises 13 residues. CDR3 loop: CASSSDRGGTQYF. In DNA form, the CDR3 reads TGTGCCAGCAGTTCCGACAGGGGAGGGACCCAGTACTTC.

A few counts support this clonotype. The CDR3 region is CASSLESSISPLHF. CDR3 nucleotide sequence: TGTGCCAGCAGCTTAGAAAGCTCGATCTCACCCCTCCACTTT. This sequence joins TRBV7-2 and TRBJ1-6; unclear D gene. Germline V gene lookup returns CDR1 SGHTA and CDR2 FQGNSA. With 1 base removed from V and 10 bases from J, the gap between germline ends came to 11 bases. The length of the CDR3 is 14 residues.

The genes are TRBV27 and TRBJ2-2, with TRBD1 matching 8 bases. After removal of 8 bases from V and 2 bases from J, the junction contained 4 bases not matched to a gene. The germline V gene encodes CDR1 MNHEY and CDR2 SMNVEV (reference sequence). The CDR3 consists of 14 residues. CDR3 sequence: CASGTGYNTGELFF. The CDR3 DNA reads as TGTGCCAGCGGGACAGGATACAACACCGGGGAGCTGTTTTTT.

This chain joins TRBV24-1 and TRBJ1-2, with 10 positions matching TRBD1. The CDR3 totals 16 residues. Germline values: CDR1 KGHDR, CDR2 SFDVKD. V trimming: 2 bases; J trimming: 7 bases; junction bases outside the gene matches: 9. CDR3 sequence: CATSDYRDRGIRGYTF. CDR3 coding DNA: TGTGCCACCAGTGATTACCGGGACAGGGGAATTCGTGGCTACACCTTC.

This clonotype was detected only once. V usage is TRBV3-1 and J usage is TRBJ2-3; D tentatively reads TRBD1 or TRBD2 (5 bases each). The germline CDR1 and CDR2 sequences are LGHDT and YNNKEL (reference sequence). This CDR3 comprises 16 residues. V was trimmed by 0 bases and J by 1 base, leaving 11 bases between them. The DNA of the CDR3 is TGTGCCAGCAGCCAAGATGCCGGGACCCGCACAGATACGCAGTATTTT. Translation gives CASSQDAGTRTDTQYF.

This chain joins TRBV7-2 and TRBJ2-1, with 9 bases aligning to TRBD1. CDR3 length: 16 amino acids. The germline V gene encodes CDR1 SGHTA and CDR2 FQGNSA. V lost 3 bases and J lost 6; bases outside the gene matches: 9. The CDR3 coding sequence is TGTGCCAGCAGCTTGGACTCCGGGACAGGGAGCAATGAGCAGTTCTTC. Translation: CASSLDSGTGSNEQFF.

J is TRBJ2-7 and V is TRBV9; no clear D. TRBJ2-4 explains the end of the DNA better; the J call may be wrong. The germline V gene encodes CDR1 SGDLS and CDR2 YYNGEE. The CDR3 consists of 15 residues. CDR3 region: CASSAEAWGVDIQYF. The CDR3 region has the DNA TGTGCCAGCAGCGCCGAAGCGTGGGGTGTTGACATTCAGTACTTC.

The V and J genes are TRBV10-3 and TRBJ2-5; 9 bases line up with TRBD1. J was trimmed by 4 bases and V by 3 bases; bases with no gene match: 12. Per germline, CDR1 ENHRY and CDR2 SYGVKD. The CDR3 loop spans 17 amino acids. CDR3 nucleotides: TGTGCCATCAGTGAAAGCATGGGACAGGGCGGAGGAGAGACCCAGTACTTC. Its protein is CAISESMGQGGGETQYF.

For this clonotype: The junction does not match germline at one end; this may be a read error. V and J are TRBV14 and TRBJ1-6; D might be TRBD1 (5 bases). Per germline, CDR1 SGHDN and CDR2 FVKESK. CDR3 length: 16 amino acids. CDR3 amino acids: CASQDAGTSYNSPPHF. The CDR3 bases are TGTGCCAGCCAAGATGCAGGGACCTCCTATAATTCACCCCCCCACTTT.

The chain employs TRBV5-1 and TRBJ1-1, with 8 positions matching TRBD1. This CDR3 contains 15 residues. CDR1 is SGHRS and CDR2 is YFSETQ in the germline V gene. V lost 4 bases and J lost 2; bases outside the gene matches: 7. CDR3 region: CASSRDGQGNTEAFF. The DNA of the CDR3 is TGCGCCAGCAGCCGCGACGGACAGGGAAACACTGAAGCTTTCTTT.

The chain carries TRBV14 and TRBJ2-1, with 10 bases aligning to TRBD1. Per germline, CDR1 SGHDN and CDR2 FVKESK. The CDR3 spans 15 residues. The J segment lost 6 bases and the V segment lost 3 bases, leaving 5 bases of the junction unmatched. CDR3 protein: CASSHDRGPGNEQFF. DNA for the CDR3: TGTGCCAGCAGCCACGACAGGGGGCCGGGCAATGAGCAGTTCTTC.

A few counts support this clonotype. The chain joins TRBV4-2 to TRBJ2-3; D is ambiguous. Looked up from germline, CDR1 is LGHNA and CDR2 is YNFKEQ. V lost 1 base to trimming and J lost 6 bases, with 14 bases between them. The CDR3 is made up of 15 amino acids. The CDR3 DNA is TGTGCCAGCAGCCAAGTCACTACGGATGGGGATACGCAGTATTTT. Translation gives CASSQVTTDGDTQYF.

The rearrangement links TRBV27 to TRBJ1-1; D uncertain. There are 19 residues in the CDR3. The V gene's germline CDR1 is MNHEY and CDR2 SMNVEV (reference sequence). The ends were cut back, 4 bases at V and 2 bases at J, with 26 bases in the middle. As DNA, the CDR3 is TGTGCCAGCAGTTCAACTACGGTGGCGTCGGTGGTGCGAAACACTGAAGCTTTCTTT. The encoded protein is CASSSTTVASVVRNTEAFF.

The CDR3 loop reads CASSPTGSAAYEQYF. In nucleotides, the CDR3 is TGTGCCAGCAGTCCTACAGGGTCGGCCGCCTACGAGCAGTACTTC. The chain combines TRBV28 with TRBJ2-7; a possible D gene is TRBD1 (6 bases). Germline lookup yields CDR1 MDHEN and CDR2 SYDVKM. Trimming took 5 bases from V and 2 from J, leaving 16 bases between them. The CDR3 covers 15 residues.

This CDR3 is CASSSGQEVYGYTF. CDR3 DNA sequence: TGTGCCAGCAGCTCGGGACAGGAGGTCTATGGCTACACCTTC. The rearrangement joins TRBV9 to TRBJ1-2; 8 bases agree with TRBD1. V gave up 4 bases and J gave up 4 bases; unmatched junction bases: 6. The CDR3 has 14 amino acids. Germline assignment: CDR1 SGDLS and CDR2 YYNGEE.

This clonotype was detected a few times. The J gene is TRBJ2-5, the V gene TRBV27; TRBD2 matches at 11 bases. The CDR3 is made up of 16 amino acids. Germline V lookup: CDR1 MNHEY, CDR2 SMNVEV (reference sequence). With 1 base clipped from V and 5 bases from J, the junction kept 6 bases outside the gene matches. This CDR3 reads CASSLLAGGPRETQYF. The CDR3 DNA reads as TGTGCCAGCAGTTTATTAGCGGGGGGGCCTCGGGAGACCCAGTACTTC.

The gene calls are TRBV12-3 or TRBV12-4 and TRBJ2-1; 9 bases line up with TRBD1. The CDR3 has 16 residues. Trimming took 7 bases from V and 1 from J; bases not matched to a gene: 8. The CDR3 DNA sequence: TGTGCCAGCAATCCTGACAGGGGGGGATCCTACAATGAGCAGTTCTTC. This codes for CASNPDRGGSYNEQFF.

The CDR3 bases are TGTGCCAGCAGCGTCCCAGGGGGACACGAGCCCCAGCATTTT. It codes for CASSVPGGHEPQHF. The chain links TRBV25-1 to TRBJ1-5; TRBD1 matches at 7 bases. Trimming removed 6 bases from V and 8 bases from J; junction bases left unmatched: 10. Germline CDR1 MGHDK, CDR2 SYGVNS. This CDR3 has 14 residues.